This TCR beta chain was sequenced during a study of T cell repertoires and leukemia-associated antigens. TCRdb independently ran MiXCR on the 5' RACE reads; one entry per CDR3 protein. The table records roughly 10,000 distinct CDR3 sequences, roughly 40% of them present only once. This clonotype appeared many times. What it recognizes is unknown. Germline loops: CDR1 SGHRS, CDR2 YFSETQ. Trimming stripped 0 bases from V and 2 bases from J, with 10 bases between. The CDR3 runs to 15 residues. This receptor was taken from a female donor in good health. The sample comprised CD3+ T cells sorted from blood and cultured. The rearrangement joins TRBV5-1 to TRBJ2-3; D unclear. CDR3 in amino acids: CASSLDVSYTDTQYF. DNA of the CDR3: TGCGCCAGCAGCTTGGATGTCTCCTACACAGATACGCAGTATTTT.